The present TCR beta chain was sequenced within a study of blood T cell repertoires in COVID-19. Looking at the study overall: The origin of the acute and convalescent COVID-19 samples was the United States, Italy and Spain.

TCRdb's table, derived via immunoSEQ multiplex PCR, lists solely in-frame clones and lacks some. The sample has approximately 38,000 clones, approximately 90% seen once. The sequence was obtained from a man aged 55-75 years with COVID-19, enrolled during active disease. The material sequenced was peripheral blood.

The CDR3 DNA follows: TGCAGCGTTGTGACAGGGGTCAACACCGGGGAGCTGTTTTTT. This encodes CSVVTGVNTGELFF. The chain carries TRBV29-1 and TRBJ2-2; TRBD1 agrees at 8 bases. CDR1 SQVTM and CDR2 ANQGSEA come from the germline V gene. The CDR3 covers 14 residues. Trimming at V came to 4 bases and at J to 2 bases, leaving 3 bases not matched to a gene.